One sample yielded the 8 T cell receptor beta chains listed below, sequenced in a study of Graves' ophthalmopathy and Graves' hyperthyroidism. Amplification targeted the TCR beta CDR3 regions, with RNA transcripts as the source material. RT-PCR was first run with HTBI primers, then multiplex PCR in a second round. TCRdb ran MiXCR on the multiplex PCR reads and lists one entry per CDR3 protein. The table includes roughly 610,000 distinct CDR3 sequences, approximately 22% detected once. The specimen was peripheral blood. The receptors here all came from a young woman with stable Graves' hyperthyroidism. Some clones in this sample may be carry-over from other donors' samples.

This clonotype has more than one count but fewer than ten. The gene calls are TRBV27 and TRBJ1-5, with D maybe TRBD1 (5 bases). Germline CDR1 is MNHEY and CDR2 is SMNVEV (reference sequence). The CDR3 totals 14 residues. Trimming removed 6 bases from V and 2 bases from J, with 11 bases in between. CDR3 DNA: TGTGCCAGCAGCAGGGAGTATGGCAATCAGCCCCAGCATTTT. Residues: CASSREYGNQPQHF.

The chain recombines TRBV29-1 with TRBJ1-1; TRBD1 aligns across 8 bases. CDR1 SQVTM and CDR2 ANQGSEA come from the germline V gene. The CDR3 consists of 15 residues. V shed 7 bases and J 10 bases; nucleotides not matched to a gene: 20. The CDR3 spells CSAEAVGQANVGAFF. The CDR3 DNA reads as TGCAGCGCCGAAGCGGTGGGACAGGCGAACGTAGGAGCTTTCTTT.

This clonotype was counted at least ten times. The chain carries TRBV9 and TRBJ2-7; D possibly matches TRBD1 or TRBD2 (5 bases each). CDR1 SGDLS and CDR2 YYNGEE come from the germline V gene. The CDR3 is 15 amino acids. Trimming took 8 bases from V and 1 from J, leaving 19 bases between them. The CDR3 bases are TGTGCCAGTTCCCCCCGAGGGGAGCGGTCCTACGAGCAGTACTTC. This gives the protein CASSPRGERSYEQYF.

The chain carries TRBV12-3 or TRBV12-4 and TRBJ1-1; D unresolved. The V end was cut by 3 bases, the J end by 3 bases, with 11 bases between. The CDR3 runs to 14 residues. CDR3 nucleotide sequence: TGTGCCAGCAGTTTCCGGACGGACTACACTGAAGCTTTCTTT. Amino acid sequence: CASSFRTDYTEAFF.

This clonotype was detected ten times or more. This chain connects TRBV7-3 to TRBJ2-7; D uncertain. The CDR3 consists of 16 residues. V was shortened by 1 base and J by 3 bases, with 16 bases between the two germline ends. Germline values: CDR1 SGHTA, CDR2 FQGTGA. This chain's CDR3 is CASSLKVARAHYEQYF. CDR3 DNA: TGTGCCAGCAGCTTAAAGGTGGCTAGGGCCCACTACGAGCAGTACTTC.

This clonotype was found many times. The V and J genes are TRBV24-1 and TRBJ2-2; 10 positions match TRBD2. V was pared by 3 bases and J by 0 bases, with 3 bases of the junction left unmatched. Germline V lookup: CDR1 KGHDR, CDR2 SFDVKD. The CDR3 has 17 amino acids. The CDR3 loop reads CATSDPGLAPNTGELFF. In DNA, the CDR3 is TGTGCCACCAGTGATCCGGGACTAGCGCCGAACACCGGGGAGCTGTTTTTT.

This clonotype was observed many times. V and J are TRBV29-1 and TRBJ2-7, with TRBD1 identical over 7 bases. This CDR3 is built from 13 residues. CDR1 SQVTM and CDR2 ANQGSEA come from the germline V gene. Germline trimming cut 3 bases from V and 4 bases from J; bases unmatched to any gene: 6. The chain's CDR3 is CSVEAGGTYEQYF. In DNA form, the CDR3 reads TGCAGCGTTGAGGCAGGGGGAACGTACGAGCAGTACTTC.

Only a few counts were recorded for this clonotype. V usage is TRBV30 and J usage is TRBJ2-7; D is uncertain. The CDR3 extends over 13 amino acids. V gave up 1 base and J gave up 2 bases, with 9 bases separating them. Germline CDR1 reads GTSNPN; CDR2 reads SVGIG (reference sequence). CDR3 region: CAWSDYKAYEQYF. DNA of the CDR3: TGTGCCTGGAGTGACTACAAGGCCTACGAGCAGTACTTC.